Sequencing of this T cell receptor (beta chain) was carried out in a study of PD-L1 blockade in urothelial cancer. Whole-study results and caveats: Tumor-associated TCR clones expanded more in blood at 3 weeks in patients with durable benefit.

This clone was seen only once. As yet, its antigen is unknown. Assay used: immunoSEQ multiplex PCR; TCRdb lists only in-frame clones, some missing. The data show around 22,000 clones, around nine tenths seen once. This CDR3 comprises 14 residues. Per germline, CDR1 MNHEY and CDR2 SMNVEV (reference sequence). V was trimmed by 6 bases and J by 8 bases, leaving 19 bases between them. The receptor's source is a man aged 45-60 years with urothelial cancer. This chain joins TRBV27 and TRBJ1-2, with no clear D. The specimen was PBMCs, collected around atezolizumab (anti-PD-L1) treatment. CDR3 in amino acids: CASSSGMLRGGYTF. The CDR3 nucleotides read TGTGCCAGCAGCTCAGGAATGCTGCGAGGGGGCTACACCTTC.